This TCR beta chain was identified in a study of neoadjuvant anti-PD-1 for oral cavity cancer. Only in-frame clones appear in the TCRdb table, and some are missing; sequencing was by immunoSEQ multiplex PCR. The table includes around 30,000 clones, around nine tenths detected once. Germline V CDR1 and CDR2: SQVTM, ANQGSEA. The CDR3 runs 13 residues. V gave up 4 bases and J gave up 5 bases; unmatched junction bases: 1. The material sequenced was PBMCs, taken before nivolumab (anti-PD-1) treatment. V is TRBV29-1 and J is TRBJ1-4, with 10 bases fitting TRBD1. The TCR was taken from a person aged 35-79 years with oral cavity squamous cell carcinoma. The CDR3 protein is CSVVTGGNEKLFF. The CDR3 coding sequence is TGCAGCGTTGTGACAGGGGGCAATGAAAAACTGTTTTTT.